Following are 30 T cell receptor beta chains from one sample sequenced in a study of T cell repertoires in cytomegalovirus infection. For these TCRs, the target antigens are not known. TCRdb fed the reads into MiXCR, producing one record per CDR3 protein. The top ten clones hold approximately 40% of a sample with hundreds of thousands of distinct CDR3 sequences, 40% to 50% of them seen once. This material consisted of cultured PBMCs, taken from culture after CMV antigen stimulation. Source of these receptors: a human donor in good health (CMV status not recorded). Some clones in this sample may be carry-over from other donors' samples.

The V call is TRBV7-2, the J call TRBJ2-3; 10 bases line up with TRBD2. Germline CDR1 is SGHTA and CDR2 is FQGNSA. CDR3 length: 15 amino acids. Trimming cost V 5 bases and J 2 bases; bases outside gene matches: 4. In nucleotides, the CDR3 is TGTGCCAGCAGCGTCGGACTAGCGGTCACAGATACGCAGTATTTT. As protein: CASSVGLAVTDTQYF.

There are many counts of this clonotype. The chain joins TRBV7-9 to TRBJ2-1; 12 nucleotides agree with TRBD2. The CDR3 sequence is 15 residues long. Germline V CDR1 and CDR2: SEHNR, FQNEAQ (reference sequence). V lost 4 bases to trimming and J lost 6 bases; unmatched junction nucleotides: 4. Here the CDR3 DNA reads TGTGCCAGCAGCTCCCTAGCGGGAGGGCCCAATGAGCAGTTCTTC. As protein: CASSSLAGGPNEQFF.

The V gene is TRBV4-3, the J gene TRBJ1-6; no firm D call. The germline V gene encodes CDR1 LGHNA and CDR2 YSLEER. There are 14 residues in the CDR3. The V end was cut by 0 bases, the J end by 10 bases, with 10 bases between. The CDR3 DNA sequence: TGCGCCAGCAGCCAAGATAGGGTGAGCTCACCCCTCCACTTT. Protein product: CASSQDRVSSPLHF.

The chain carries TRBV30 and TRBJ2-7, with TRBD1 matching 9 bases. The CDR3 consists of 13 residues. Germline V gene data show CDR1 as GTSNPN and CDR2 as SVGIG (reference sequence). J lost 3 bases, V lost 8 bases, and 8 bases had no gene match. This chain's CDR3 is CAARGTGNYEQYF. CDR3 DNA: TGTGCCGCAAGGGGGACAGGGAACTACGAGCAGTACTTC.

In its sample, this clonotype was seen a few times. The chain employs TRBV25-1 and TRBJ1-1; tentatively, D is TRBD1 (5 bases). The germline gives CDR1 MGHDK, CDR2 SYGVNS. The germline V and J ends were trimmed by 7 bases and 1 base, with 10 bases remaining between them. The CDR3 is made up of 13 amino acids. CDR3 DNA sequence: TGTGCCAGCAATACAGGTGCGAACACTGAAGCTTTCTTT. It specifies CASNTGANTEAFF.

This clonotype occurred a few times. CDR3 coding DNA: TGTGCCAGCAGCTCCGCCCGCGGCCAAGAGACCCAGTACTTC. Its protein is CASSSARGQETQYF. The chain joins TRBV5-4 to TRBJ2-5; no definite D call. Looked up from germline, CDR1 is SGHNT and CDR2 is YYREEE (reference sequence). This CDR3 is built from 14 residues. V lost 3 bases and J 1 base, leaving 10 bases between the germline ends. The whole variable domain, remainder taken from reference TRBV5-4 and TRBJ2-5, is ETGVTQSPTHLIKTRGQQVTLRCSSQSGHNTVSWYQQALGQGPQFIFQYYREEENGRGNFPPRFSGLQFPNYSSELNVNALELDDSALYLCASSSARGQETQYFGPGTRLLVL.

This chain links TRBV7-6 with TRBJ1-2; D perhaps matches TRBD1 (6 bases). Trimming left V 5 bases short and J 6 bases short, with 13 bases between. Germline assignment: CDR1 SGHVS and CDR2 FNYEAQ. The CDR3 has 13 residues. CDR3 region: CASSQTGSDGYTF. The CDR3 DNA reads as TGTGCCAGCAGCCAAACAGGGTCGGATGGCTACACCTTC.

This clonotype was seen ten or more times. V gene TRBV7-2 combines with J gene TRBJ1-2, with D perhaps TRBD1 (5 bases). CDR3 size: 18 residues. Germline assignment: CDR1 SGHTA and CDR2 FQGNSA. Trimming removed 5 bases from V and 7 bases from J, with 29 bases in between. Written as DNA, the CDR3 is TGTGCCAGCAGCGCCCAATCCCCGGGACCCCGGCCGACTATTGGCTACACCTTC. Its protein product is CASSAQSPGPRPTIGYTF.

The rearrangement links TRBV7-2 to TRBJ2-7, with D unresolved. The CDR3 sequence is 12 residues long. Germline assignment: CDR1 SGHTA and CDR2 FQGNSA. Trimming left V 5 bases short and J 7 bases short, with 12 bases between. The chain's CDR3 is CASSHPWREQYF. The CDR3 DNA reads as TGTGCCAGCAGCCATCCATGGCGGGAGCAGTACTTC. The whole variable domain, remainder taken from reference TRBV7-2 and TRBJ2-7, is GAGVSQSPSNKVTEKGKDVELRCDPISGHTALYWYRQSLGQGLEFLIYFQGNSAPDKSGLPSDRFSAERTGGSVSTLTIQRTQQEDSAVYLCASSHPWREQYFGPGTRLTVT.

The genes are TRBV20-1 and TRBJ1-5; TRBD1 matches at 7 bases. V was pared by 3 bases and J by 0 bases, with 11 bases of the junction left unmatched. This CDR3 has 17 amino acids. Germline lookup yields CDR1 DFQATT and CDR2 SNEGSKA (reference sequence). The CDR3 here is CSARGGTAHYSNQPQHF. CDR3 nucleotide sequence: TGCAGTGCTAGGGGGGGGACAGCACATTATAGCAATCAGCCCCAGCATTTT.

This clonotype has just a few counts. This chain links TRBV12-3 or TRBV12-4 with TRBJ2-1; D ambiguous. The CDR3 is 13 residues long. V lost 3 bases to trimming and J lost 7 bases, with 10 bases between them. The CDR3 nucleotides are TGTGCCAGCAGTTTCGACTTTGTAAATGAGCAGTTCTTC. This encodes CASSFDFVNEQFF.

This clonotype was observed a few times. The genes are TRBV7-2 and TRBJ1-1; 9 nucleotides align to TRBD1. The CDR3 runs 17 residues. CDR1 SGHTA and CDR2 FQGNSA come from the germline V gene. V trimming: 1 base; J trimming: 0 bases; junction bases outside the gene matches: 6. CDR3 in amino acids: CASSLGGTGPMNTEAFF. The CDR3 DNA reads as TGTGCCAGCAGCTTAGGGGGGACAGGGCCAATGAACACTGAAGCTTTCTTT.

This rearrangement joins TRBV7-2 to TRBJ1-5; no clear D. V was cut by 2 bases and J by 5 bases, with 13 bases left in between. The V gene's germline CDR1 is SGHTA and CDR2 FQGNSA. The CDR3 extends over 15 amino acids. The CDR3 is CASSLLGRTYQPQHF. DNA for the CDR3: TGTGCCAGCAGCTTACTGGGTAGGACCTATCAGCCCCAGCATTTT.

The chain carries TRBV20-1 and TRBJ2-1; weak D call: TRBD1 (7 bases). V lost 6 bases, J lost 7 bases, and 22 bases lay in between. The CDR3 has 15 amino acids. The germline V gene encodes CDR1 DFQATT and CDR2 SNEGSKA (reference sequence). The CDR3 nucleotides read TGCAGTGCCGGGCACGGGGGACAGCATATGAATGAGCAGTTCTTC. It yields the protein CSAGHGGQHMNEQFF.

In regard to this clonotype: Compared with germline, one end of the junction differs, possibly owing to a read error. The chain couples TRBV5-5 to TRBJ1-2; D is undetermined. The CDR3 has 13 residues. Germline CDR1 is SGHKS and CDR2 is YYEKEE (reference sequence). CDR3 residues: CASSLNPGTYDLF. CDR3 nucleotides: TGTGCCAGCAGCTTGAATCCTGGCACGTATGACCTCTTC.

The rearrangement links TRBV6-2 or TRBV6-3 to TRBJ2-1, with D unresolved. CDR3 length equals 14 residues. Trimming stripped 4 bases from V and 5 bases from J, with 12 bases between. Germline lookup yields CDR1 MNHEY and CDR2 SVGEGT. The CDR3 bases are TGTGCCAGCAGTTCACTCGGACGGGACAATGAGCAGTTCTTC. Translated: CASSSLGRDNEQFF.

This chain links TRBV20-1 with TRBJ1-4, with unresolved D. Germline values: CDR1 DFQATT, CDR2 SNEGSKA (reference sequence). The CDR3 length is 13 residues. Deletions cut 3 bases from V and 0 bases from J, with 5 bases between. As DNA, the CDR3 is TGCAGTGCTAGGAGTCCAACTAATGAAAAACTGTTTTTT. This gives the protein CSARSPTNEKLFF.

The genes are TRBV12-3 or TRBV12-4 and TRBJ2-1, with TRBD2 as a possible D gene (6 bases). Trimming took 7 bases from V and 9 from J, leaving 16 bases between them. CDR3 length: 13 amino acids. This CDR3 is CASTITLEGEQFF. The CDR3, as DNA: TGTGCCAGCACCATAACCTTGGAGGGTGAGCAGTTCTTC.

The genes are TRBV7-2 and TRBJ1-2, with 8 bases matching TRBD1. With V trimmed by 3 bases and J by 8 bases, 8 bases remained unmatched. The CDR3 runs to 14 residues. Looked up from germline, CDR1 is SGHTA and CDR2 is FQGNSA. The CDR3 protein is CASSFSQGVQGYTF. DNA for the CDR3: TGTGCCAGCAGCTTCTCACAGGGGGTTCAGGGCTACACCTTC.

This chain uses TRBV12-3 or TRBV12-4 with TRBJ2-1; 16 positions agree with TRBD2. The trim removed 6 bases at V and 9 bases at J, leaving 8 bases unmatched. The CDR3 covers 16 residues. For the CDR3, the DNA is TGTGCCAGCAGGTCGGGACTAGCGGGAGGGCCCGTTGAGCAGTTCTTC. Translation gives CASRSGLAGGPVEQFF.

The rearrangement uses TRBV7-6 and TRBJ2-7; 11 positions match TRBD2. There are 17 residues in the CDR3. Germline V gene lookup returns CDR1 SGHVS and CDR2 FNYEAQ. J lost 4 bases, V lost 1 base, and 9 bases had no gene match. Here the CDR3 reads CASSLESTTSGNYEQYF. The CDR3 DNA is TGTGCCAGCAGCTTAGAGTCCACGACTAGCGGGAATTACGAGCAGTACTTC.

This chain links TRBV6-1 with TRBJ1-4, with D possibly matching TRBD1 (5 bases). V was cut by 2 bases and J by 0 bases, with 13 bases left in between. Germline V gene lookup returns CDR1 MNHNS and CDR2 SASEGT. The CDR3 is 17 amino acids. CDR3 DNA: TGTGCCAGCAGTGAAATGAGAGGGACCGCAACTAATGAAAAACTGTTTTTT. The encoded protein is CASSEMRGTATNEKLFF.

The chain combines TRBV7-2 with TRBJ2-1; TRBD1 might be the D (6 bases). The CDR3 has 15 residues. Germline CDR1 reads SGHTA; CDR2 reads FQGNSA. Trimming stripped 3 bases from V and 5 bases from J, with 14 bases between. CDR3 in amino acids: CASSFVWGPDNEQFF. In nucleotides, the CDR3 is TGTGCCAGCAGCTTCGTCTGGGGGCCTGACAATGAGCAGTTCTTC.

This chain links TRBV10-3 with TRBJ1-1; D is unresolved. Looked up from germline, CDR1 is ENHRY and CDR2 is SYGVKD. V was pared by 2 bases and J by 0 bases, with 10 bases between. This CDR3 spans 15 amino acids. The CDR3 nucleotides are TGTGCCATCAGTGAGCTGAGAGGGTTGAACACTGAAGCTTTCTTT. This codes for CAISELRGLNTEAFF.

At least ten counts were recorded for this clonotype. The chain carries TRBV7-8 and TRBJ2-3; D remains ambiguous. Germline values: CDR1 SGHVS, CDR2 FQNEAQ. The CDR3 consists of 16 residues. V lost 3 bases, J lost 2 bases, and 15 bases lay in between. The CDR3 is CASSFGLFLHTDTQYF. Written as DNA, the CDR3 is TGTGCCAGCAGCTTTGGCCTCTTCCTCCACACAGATACGCAGTATTTT. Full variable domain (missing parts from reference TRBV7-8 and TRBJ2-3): GAGVSQSPRYKVAKRGQDVALRCDPISGHVSLFWYQQALGQGPEFLTYFQNEAQLDKSGLPSDRFFAERPEGSVSTLKIQRTQQEDSAVYLCASSFGLFLHTDTQYFGPGTRLTVL.

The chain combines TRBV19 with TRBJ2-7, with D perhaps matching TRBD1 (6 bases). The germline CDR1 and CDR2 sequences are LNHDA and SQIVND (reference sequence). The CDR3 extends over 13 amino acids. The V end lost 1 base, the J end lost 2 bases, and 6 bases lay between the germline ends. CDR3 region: CASSIAGAYEQYF. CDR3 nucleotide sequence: TGTGCCAGTAGTATAGCAGGGGCCTACGAGCAGTACTTC.

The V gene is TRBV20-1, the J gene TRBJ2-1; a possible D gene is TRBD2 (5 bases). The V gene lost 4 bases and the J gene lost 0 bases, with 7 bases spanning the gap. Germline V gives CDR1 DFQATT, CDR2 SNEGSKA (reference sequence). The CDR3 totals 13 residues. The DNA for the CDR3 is TGCAGTGCTACGGGGAGCTCCTACAATGAGCAGTTCTTC. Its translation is CSATGSSYNEQFF.

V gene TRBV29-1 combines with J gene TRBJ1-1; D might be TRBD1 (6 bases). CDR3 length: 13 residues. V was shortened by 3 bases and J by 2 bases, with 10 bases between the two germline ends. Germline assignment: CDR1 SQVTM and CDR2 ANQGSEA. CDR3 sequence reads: CSVEQGTNTEAFF. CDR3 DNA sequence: TGCAGCGTTGAGCAGGGGACTAACACTGAAGCTTTCTTT.

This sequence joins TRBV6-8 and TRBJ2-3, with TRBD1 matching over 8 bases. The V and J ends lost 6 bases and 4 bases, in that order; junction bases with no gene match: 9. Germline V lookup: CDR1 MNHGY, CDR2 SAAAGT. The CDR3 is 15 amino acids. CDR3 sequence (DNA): TGTGCCAGCAGGGACAGGGAGGATAACTCAGATACGCAGTATTTT. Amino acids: CASRDREDNSDTQYF.

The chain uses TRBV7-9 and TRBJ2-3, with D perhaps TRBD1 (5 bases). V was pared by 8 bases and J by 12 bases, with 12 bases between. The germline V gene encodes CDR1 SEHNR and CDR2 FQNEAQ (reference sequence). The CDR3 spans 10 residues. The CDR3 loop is CASGARSQYF. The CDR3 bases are TGTGCCAGCGGGGCTCGGTCCCAGTATTTT. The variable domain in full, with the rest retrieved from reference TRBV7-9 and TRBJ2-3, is DTGVSQNPRHKITKRGQNVTFRCDPISEHNRLYWYRQTLGQGPEFLTYFQNEAQLEKSRLLSDRFSAERPKGSFSTLEIQRTEQGDSAMYLCASGARSQYFGPGTRLTVL.